One sample yielded the 2 T cell receptor beta chains listed below, sequenced in a study of CD4 T cells in relation to SARS-CoV-2 and coronaviruses. Before the COVID-19 pandemic, during about 2011-2019, CD4+ T cells were taken from unexposed donors. CD4+ T cells were isolated from the cells after 10 days of culture. Repertoires were generated with immunoSEQ multiplex PCR, while TCRdb's copy carries only in-frame clones and drops some. The sample records more than 20,000 clones, roughly four fifths being singletons. These receptors' targets are unknown. Sample: CD4+ T cells from PBMCs, cultured in vitro. These TCRs come from a human donor in good health.

The V call is TRBV5-6, the J call TRBJ2-5; a weak D match, TRBD1 (6 bases). This CDR3 comprises 14 residues. V shed 1 base and J shed 2 bases, with 9 bases lying between them. CDR1 SGHDT and CDR2 YYEEEE come from the germline V gene. CDR3 sequence reads: CASSLLTGQETQYF. The CDR3 DNA reads TGTGCCAGCAGCTTGTTAACAGGGCAAGAGACCCAGTACTTC.

The rearrangement joins TRBV18 to TRBJ2-7; TRBD1 matches at 7 bases. Trimming at V came to 0 bases and at J to 3 bases, leaving 5 bases not matched to a gene. CDR3 length: 15 amino acids. The germline gives CDR1 KGHSH, CDR2 LQKENI. CDR3 protein: CASSPPSSGGYEQYF. The CDR3 DNA reads TGTGCCAGCTCACCACCGTCCTCAGGGGGCTACGAGCAGTACTTC.